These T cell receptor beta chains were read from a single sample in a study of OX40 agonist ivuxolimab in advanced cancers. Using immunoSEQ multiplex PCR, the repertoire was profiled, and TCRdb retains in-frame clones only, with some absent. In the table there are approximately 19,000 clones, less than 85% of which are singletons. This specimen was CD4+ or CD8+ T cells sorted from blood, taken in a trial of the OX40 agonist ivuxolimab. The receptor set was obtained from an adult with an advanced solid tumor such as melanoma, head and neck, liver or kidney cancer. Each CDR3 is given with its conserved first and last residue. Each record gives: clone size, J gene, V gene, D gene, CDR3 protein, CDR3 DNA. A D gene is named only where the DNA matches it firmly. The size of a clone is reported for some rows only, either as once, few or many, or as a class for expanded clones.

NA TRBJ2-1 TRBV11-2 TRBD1 CASSLDGTGNSYNEQFF TGTGCCAGCAGCTTAGACGGGACAGGGAACTCCTACAATGAGCAGTTCTTC
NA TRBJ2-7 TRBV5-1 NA CASSWEGLQGIHEQYF TGCGCCAGCAGTTGGGAAGGTTTGCAAGGAATCCACGAGCAGTACTTC
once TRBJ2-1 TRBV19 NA CASSMLDPYNEQFF TGTGCCAGTAGTATGCTAGACCCCTACAATGAGCAGTTCTTC
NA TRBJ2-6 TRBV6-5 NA CASSYGSSGANVLTF TGTGCCAGCAGTTACGGGAGCTCTGGGGCCAACGTCCTGACTTTC
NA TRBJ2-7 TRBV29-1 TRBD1 CSVGPGQTMYEQYF TGCAGCGTAGGCCCGGGACAGACCATGTACGAGCAGTACTTC
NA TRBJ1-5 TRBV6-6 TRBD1 CASRNPGQGSQPQHF TGTGCCAGCAGAAACCCGGGACAGGGAAGTCAGCCCCAGCATTTT
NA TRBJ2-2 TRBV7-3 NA CASSLKGGTGELFF TGTGCCAGCAGCTTAAAGGGGGGCACCGGGGAGCTGTTTTTT
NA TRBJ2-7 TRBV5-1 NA CASSLEGSGYDEQYF TGCGCCAGCAGCTTGGAAGGGTCGGGGTACGACGAGCAGTACTTC
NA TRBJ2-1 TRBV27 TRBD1 CASSLPGQRDEQFF TGTGCCAGCAGTCTCCCGGGACAGAGGGATGAGCAGTTCTTC
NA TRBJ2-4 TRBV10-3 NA CAISEMDGAKNIQYF TGTGCCATCAGTGAAATGGACGGGGCCAAAAACATTCAGTACTTC
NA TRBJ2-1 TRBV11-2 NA CASSSPGHNEQFF TGTGCCAGCAGCTCGCCGGGTCACAATGAGCAGTTCTTC
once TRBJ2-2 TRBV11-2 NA CASSLEAARLGELFF TGTGCCAGCAGCTTAGAAGCCGCACGTTTAGGGGAGCTGTTTTTT
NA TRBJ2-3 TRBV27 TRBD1 CASSPKTGGLNTDTQYF TGTGCCAGCAGTCCCAAGACAGGGGGTCTCAACACAGATACGCAGTATTTT
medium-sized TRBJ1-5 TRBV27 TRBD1 CASSSQGERDQPQHF TGTGCCAGCAGTTCTCAGGGGGAACGGGATCAGCCCCAGCATTTT
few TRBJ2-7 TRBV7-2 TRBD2 CASSLTGLAGDEQYF TGTGCCAGCAGCTTAACGGGACTAGCGGGAGACGAGCAGTACTTC
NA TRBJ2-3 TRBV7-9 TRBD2 CASSLQLGSGGPRTDTQYF TGTGCCAGCAGCTTACAATTGGGTAGCGGGGGCCCTCGCACAGATACGCAGTATTTT
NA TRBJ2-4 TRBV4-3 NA CASSQDRAGNWAKNIQYF TGCGCCAGCAGCCAAGACAGAGCAGGGAATTGGGCCAAAAACATTCAGTACTTC
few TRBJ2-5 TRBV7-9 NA CASSPSITLDRKTQYF TGTGCCAGCAGCCCTAGCATCACCCTCGATCGGAAGACCCAGTACTTC
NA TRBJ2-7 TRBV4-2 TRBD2 CASSQGLAGGYEQYF TGTGCCAGCAGCCAAGGACTAGCGGGAGGCTACGAGCAGTACTTC
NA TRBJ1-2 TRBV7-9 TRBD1 CASSSGQGVYGYTF TGTGCCAGCAGCTCGGGACAGGGAGTGTATGGCTACACCTTC
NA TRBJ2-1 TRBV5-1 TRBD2 CASSLSWTSGSYNEQFF TGCGCCAGCAGCCTCTCCTGGACTAGCGGTTCCTACAATGAGCAGTTCTTC
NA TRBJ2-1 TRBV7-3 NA CASSRTGDYNEQFF TGTGCCAGCAGCCGTACGGGAGACTACAATGAGCAGTTCTTC
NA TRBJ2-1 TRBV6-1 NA CASSDGQVEYNEQFF TGTGCCAGCAGTGATGGGCAGGTTGAGTACAATGAGCAGTTCTTC
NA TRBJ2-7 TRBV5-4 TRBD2 CASSLWRENPYEQYF TGTGCCAGCAGCTTGTGGCGGGAGAACCCCTACGAGCAGTACTTC
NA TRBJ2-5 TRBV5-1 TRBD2 CASSYRLAQETQYF TGCGCCAGCAGCTATCGACTAGCCCAAGAGACCCAGTACTTC
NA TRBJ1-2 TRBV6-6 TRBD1 CASTGTGLNGYTF TGTGCCAGCACCGGGACAGGGTTGAATGGCTACACCTTC
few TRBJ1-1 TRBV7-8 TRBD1 CASSLDRGNTEAFF TGTGCCAGCAGCTTAGACAGGGGAAACACTGAAGCTTTCTTT
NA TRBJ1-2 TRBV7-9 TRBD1 CASSSPTGVDGYTF TGTGCCAGCAGCTCACCGACAGGGGTAGATGGCTACACCTTC
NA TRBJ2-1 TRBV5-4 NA CASSLWRDEQFF TGTGCCAGCAGCTTGTGGCGGGATGAGCAGTTCTTC
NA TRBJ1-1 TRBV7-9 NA CASSSTGNTEAFF TGTGCCAGCAGCTCAACGGGGAACACTGAAGCTTTCTTT
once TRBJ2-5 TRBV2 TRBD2 CASSPRTSGPQETQYF TGTGCCAGCAGTCCCCGGACTAGCGGGCCCCAAGAGACCCAGTACTTC
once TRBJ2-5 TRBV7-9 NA CASSLSAGQETQYF TGTGCCAGCAGCTTATCAGCAGGGCAAGAGACCCAGTACTTC
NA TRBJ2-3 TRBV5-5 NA CASSPNPASSGQYF TGTGCCAGCAGCCCAAACCCGGCGTCATCTGGGCAGTATTTT
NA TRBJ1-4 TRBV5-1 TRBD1 CASSYTGTGQRTNEKLFF TGCGCCAGCAGCTACACCGGGACAGGGCAGAGGACTAATGAAAAACTGTTTTTT
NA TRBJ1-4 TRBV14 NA CASSQSGGSNEKLFF TGTGCCAGCAGCCAATCCGGGGGGTCTAATGAAAAACTGTTTTTT
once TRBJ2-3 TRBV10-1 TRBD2 CASSPSGGTDTQYF TGCGCCAGCAGTCCTAGCGGGGGCACAGATACGCAGTATTTT
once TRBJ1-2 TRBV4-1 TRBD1 CASSPSPGQGYGYTF TGCGCCAGCAGCCCCTCTCCGGGACAGGGCTATGGCTACACCTTC
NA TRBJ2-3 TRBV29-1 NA CSVEGGDLRTDTQYF TGCAGCGTTGAAGGCGGGGACCTTAGGACAGATACGCAGTATTTT
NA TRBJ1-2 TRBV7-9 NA CASSLKGVNYGYTF TGTGCCAGCAGCTTAAAAGGGGTGAACTATGGCTACACCTTC
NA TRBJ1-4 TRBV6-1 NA CASSDRGGVGEKLFF TGTGCCAGCAGTGATCGAGGGGGAGTAGGGGAAAAACTGTTTTTT
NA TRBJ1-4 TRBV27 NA CASRVTGGREKLFF TGTGCCAGCAGAGTCACTGGGGGGAGAGAAAAACTGTTTTTT
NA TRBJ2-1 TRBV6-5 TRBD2 CASSAGTSVNNEQFF TGTGCCAGCAGTGCCGGGACTAGCGTAAACAATGAGCAGTTCTTC
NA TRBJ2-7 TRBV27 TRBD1 CASSASPTGSVYEQYF TGTGCCAGCAGTGCCTCCCCGACAGGGTCAGTCTACGAGCAGTACTTC
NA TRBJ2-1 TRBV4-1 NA CASSQVSEQFF TGCGCCAGCAGCCAAGTAAGCGAGCAGTTCTTC
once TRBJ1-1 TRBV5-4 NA CASSPPGLNTEAFF TGTGCCAGCAGTCCTCCAGGGTTGAACACTGAAGCTTTCTTT
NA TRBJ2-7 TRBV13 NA CASSLGGGYEQYF TGTGCCAGCAGCTTGGGTGGGGGCTACGAGCAGTACTTC